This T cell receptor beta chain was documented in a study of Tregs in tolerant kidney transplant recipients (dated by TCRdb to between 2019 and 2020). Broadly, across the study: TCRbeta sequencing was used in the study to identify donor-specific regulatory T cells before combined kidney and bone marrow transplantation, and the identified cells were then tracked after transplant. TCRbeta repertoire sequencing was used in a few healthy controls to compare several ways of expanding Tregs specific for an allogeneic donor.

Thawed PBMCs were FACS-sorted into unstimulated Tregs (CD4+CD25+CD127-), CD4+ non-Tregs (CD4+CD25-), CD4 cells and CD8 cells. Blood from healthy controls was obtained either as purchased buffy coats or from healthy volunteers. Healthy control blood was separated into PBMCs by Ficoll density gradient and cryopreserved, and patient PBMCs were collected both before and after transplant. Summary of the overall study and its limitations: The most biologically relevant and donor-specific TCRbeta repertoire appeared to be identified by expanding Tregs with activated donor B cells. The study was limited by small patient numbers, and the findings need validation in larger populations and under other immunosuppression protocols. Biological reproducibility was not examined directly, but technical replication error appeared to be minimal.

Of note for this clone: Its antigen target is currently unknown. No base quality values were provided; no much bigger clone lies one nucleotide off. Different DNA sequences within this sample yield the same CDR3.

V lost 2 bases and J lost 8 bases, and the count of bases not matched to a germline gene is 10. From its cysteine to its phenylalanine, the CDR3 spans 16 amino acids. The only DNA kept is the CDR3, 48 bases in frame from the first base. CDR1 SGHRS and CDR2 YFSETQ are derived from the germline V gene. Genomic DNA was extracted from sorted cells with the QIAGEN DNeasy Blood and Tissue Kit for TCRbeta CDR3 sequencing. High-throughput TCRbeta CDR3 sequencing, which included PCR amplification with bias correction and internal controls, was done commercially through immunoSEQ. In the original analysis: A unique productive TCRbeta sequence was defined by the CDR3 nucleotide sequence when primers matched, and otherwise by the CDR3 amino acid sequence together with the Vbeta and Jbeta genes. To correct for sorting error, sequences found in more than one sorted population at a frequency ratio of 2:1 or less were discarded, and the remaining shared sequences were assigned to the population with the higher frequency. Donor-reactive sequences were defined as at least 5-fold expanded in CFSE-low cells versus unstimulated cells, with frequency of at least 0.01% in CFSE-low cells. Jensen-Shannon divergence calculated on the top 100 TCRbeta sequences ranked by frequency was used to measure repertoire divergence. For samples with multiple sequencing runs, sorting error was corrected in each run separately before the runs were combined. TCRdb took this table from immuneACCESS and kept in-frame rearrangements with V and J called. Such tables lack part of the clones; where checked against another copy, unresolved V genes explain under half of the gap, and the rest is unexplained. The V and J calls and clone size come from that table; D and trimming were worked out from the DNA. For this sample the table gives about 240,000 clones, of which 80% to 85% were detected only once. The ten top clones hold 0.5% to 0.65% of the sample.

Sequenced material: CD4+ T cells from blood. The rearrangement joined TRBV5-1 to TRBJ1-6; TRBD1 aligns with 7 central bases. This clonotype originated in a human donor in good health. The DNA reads TGCGCCAGCAGCTTAGGGACAGTCGGTTTATATTCACCCCTCCACTTT. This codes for CASSLGTVGLYSPLHF.